This T cell receptor beta chain was sequenced during a study of blood T cell repertoires in COVID-19. Repertoires were generated with immunoSEQ multiplex PCR, while TCRdb's copy carries only in-frame clones and drops some. The sample lists hundreds of thousands of clones, 88% seen once, with approximately 1.5% in the top ten. The germline V gene encodes CDR1 LNHDA and CDR2 SQIVND (reference sequence). The CDR3 has 12 amino acids. After removal of 7 bases from V and 3 bases from J, the junction contained 3 bases not matched to a gene. This chain joins TRBV19 and TRBJ2-7, with TRBD1 matching 7 bases. This clonotype was sampled from a woman aged 18-35 years who had been exposed to COVID-19. Sequenced input: PBMCs or T cells enriched from blood (not recorded which). In DNA form, the CDR3 reads TGTGCCAGTAAGGACAGGAGCTACGAGCAGTACTTC. Residues: CASKDRSYEQYF.